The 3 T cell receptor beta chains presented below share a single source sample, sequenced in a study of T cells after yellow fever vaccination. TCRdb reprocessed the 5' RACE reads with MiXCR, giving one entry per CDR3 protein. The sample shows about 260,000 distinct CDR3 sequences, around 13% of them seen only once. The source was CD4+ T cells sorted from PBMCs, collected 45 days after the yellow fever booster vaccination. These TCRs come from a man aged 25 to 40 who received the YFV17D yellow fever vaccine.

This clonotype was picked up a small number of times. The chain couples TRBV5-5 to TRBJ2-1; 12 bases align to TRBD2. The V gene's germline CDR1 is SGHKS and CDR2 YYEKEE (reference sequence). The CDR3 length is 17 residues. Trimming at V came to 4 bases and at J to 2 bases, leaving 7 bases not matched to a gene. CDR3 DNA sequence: TGTGCCAGCAGCCCTCTAGCGGGAGGGACCCCCTACAATGAGCAGTTCTTC. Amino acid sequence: CASSPLAGGTPYNEQFF.

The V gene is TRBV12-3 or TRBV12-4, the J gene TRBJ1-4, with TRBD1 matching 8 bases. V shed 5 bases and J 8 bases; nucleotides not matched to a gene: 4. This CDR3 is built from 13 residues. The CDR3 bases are TGTGCCAGCAGTACCACAGGGGGAGAAAAACTGTTTTTT. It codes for CASSTTGGEKLFF.

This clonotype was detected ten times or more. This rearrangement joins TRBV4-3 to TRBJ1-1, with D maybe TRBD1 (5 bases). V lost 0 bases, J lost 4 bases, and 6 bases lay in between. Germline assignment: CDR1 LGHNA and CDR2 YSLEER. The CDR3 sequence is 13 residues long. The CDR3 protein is CASSQDGGTEAFF. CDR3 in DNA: TGCGCCAGCAGCCAAGATGGGGGCACTGAAGCTTTCTTT.